This T cell receptor beta chain derives from a study of blood T cells in healthy people across ages. This clonotype appeared once. What it recognizes is unknown. Study outcomes and limitations: As naive T cell percentage varied, TCR beta diversity correlated strongly with it.

The CDR3 has 16 residues. The germline gives CDR1 SEHNR, CDR2 FQNEAQ (reference sequence). The V and J ends lost 5 bases and 3 bases respectively, with 17 bases between them. Through a sample-barcoded 5' primer and a J-beta primer mix, a second PCR was run for roughly 6 to 11 cycles. Each CDR3 protein is one row after TCRdb ran MiXCR on the 5' RACE reads. The sample has about 800,000 distinct CDR3 sequences; 55% to 75% are singletons. The authors drew around 11 milliliters of peripheral blood from each donor. Every sample yielded at least 7 million isolated PBMCs. The chain uses TRBV7-9 and TRBJ2-1; D call uncertain. The sequence was collected from a young man in good health. The sequenced material came from blood. The CDR3 region is CASSPTGRSFYNEQFF. The CDR3 DNA reads as TGTGCCAGCAGCCCAACGGGTAGATCTTTCTACAATGAGCAGTTCTTC.